This T cell receptor beta chain comes out of a study of cytomegalovirus exposure and HLA in healthy donors. Study-level background: Earlier results showed approximately 110 million unique TCR beta sequences derived from around 170 million T cells. Study outcomes and limitations: Being indistinguishable, some V segments were excluded, TRBV6-2 and TRBV6-3 among them.

The CDR3 covers 14 residues. V dropped 0 bases and J dropped 3 bases, with 9 bases sitting between them. Germline V gives CDR1 SGHNT, CDR2 YYREEE (reference sequence). All the people who gave samples were healthy bone marrow donors. Likely unrecorded immune exposures existed in these nominally healthy donors. Remarks on this clone: The antigen is unknown.

PCR used 60 Vbeta primers and 13 Jbeta primers. Some clones are missing from TCRdb's copy, which holds only in-frame ones; the method was immunoSEQ multiplex PCR. Of around 130,000 clones in the sample, over 70% were seen once. V gene TRBV5-4 combines with J gene TRBJ2-5; tentative D call: TRBD2 (6 bases). Sequenced input: PBMCs. The origin of this receptor is a woman aged 40-49 years in good health and CMV-seronegative. In DNA, the CDR3 is TGTGCCAGCAGCTTGGGACTAGGTGAAGAGACCCAGTACTTC. Its translation is CASSLGLGEETQYF.